This T cell receptor (beta chain) comes out of a study of T cell changes during pregnancy in multiple sclerosis. This CDR3 is 11 amino acids long. The V gene's germline CDR1 is SNHLY and CDR2 FYNNEI. The trim removed 10 bases at V and 12 bases at J, leaving 9 bases unmatched. Repertoires were generated with immunoSEQ multiplex PCR, while TCRdb's copy carries only in-frame clones and drops some. The sample shows tens of thousands of clones, around nine tenths of them seen only once. The chain is built from TRBV2 and TRBJ1-2; 9 positions match TRBD1. This TCR derives from a female donor in good health, enrolled as a control in a pregnancy study. This specimen consisted of peripheral blood, obtained in the second trimester of pregnancy. In DNA, the CDR3 is TGTGCCACCTACAGGACAGGGGCCCACACCTTC. Translating gives CATYRTGAHTF.